This TCR beta chain was captured by sequencing in a study of shared T cell receptors in the human thymus (dated by TCRdb to about 2021). Study-wide context: The study examined how self-reactive, shared T-cell receptor alpha chains are generated in the human thymus.

Concerning this clone itself: Its antigen has not been determined. The record has no base qualities; no much larger clone is one base away.

The CDR3 contains 11 residues, cysteine and phenylalanine counted. Only the CDR3 region is kept as DNA, spanning 33 bases read in frame from base 1. Based on the germline V gene, the CDR1 and CDR2 sequences are MNHEY and SVGAGI. Library construction relied on the immunoSEQ multiplex PCR assay. TCRdb obtained this table from immuneACCESS and retained in-frame rearrangements with V and J assigned. These tables miss some clones; where compared with another copy, unresolved V genes account for less than half of the shortfall, and the remainder is unexplained. The sample includes about 610,000 clones, with around nine tenths observed a single time. The top ten clonotypes cover about 0.01% of the sample. These same records also appear under a second study, on human thymus T cells. As the second publication notes: In Finland, the donors were immunologically healthy infants who were having open corrective cardiac surgery for congenital heart defects. Thymus tissue was obtained as surgical resects removed during corrective cardiac surgery. Biased V and J gene segment usage appeared to be present in both thymic and peripheral blood repertoires. The related research found that thymic TCR repertoires overlapped highly between unrelated individuals. TCR alpha and beta repertoires from under 10 infant thymus samples and a few related peripheral blood samples were characterized in the study. The infant donors were about 6 to 250 days old, and the cohort included several males and a couple of females. After being mechanically released from the tissue, thymocytes were kept at -70 degrees C in pellets of roughly 9.5-32 million cells. A QIAsymphony instrument was used to extract genomic DNA from frozen cell pellets. The immunoSEQ multiplex PCR assay was used to amplify the TCRB and TCRAD loci from a standardized amount of quality-controlled genomic DNA. Amplicons spanned the V(D)J region at a length sufficient to cover the CDR3 and identify V and J genes. Through the commercial immunoSEQ service, the amplicons were sequenced on an Illumina platform. Primer bias and sequencing errors were corrected using previously described methods, and TCRAD and TCRB definitions followed the IMGT database. Analysis of the repertoires was done with immunoSEQ Analyzer 3.0 and VDJTools and included basic statistics, V/J segment usage, diversity estimates, rarefaction and pairwise overlap. Diversity was estimated with Chao1, ChaoE, Efron-Thisted, Shannon and inverse Simpson indices, and also on datasets down-sampled to the smallest sample. Repertoire overlap was assessed by strict matching of CDR3 nucleotide sequence, V gene and J gene, and clustering was done by Jaccard-based multidimensional scaling. On average, thymus samples gave about 750,000 unique TCRB clonotypes, whereas blood samples gave some 84,000.

The chain is made from TRBV6-5 and TRBJ2-5; the best D guess is TRBD1, with 6 bases matching. The end of the DNA fits TRBJ2-7 better, so the J call may be wrong. The sequenced material came from thymocytes. This receptor was obtained from a boy younger than two with a congenital heart defect. Donor details come from another sample of the same person, matched by shared clones. The CDR3 in this case is CASRQGYEQYF. The nucleotide sequence reads as follows: TGTGCCAGCAGACAGGGTTACGAGCAGTACTTC.